These T cell receptor beta chains were read from a single sample in a study of blood T cell repertoires in COVID-19. Produced via immunoSEQ multiplex PCR; TCRdb's table is partial and in-frame only. The sample records about 58,000 clones, 78% being singletons. The sequenced sample was peripheral blood. These receptors were taken from a human donor in a cohort sampled during active COVID-19. The conserved cysteine and the conserved F or W are not part of the CDR3 here. Size is stated for part of the rows, as once, few or many counts, or as a class when the clone is expanded.

J gene: TRBJ2-3; clone size: .; V gene: TRBV5-1; CDR3 protein: ASSLQVSTDTQY
J gene: TRBJ2-3; clone size: .; V gene: TRBV5-6; CDR3 protein: ASSVPLRGLSDTQY
J gene: TRBJ2-7; clone size: .; V gene: TRBV27; CDR3 protein: ASSTRDRGRLEQY
J gene: TRBJ1-5; clone size: few; V gene: TRBV6-1; CDR3 protein: ASSENGVTNQPQH
J gene: TRBJ2-7; clone size: few; V gene: TRBV6-6; CDR3 protein: ASSGTGLYEQY
J gene: TRBJ1-5; clone size: .; V gene: TRBV18; CDR3 protein: ASSDNYSNQPQH
J gene: TRBJ1-1; clone size: .; V gene: TRBV28; CDR3 protein: ASKGVLNTEAF
J gene: TRBJ2-5; clone size: .; V gene: TRBV15; CDR3 protein: ATSRAFPGGGETQY
J gene: TRBJ1-5; clone size: few; V gene: TRBV5-6; CDR3 protein: ASSLAGNQPQH
J gene: TRBJ1-1; clone size: few; V gene: TRBV28; CDR3 protein: ASRLHILNTEAF
J gene: TRBJ1-1; clone size: .; V gene: TRBV5-1; CDR3 protein: ASSGGQANTEAF
J gene: TRBJ1-1; clone size: .; V gene: TRBV27; CDR3 protein: ASRGTWGEVTEAF
J gene: TRBJ1-1; clone size: .; V gene: TRBV28; CDR3 protein: ASTMATLSPRDTEAF
J gene: TRBJ1-3; clone size: .; V gene: TRBV3-1/TRBV3-2; CDR3 protein: ASSRAGAGNTIY
J gene: TRBJ1-2; clone size: .; V gene: TRBV4-1; CDR3 protein: ASESSQGYGYT
J gene: TRBJ2-7; clone size: .; V gene: TRBV30; CDR3 protein: AWTETNYEQY
J gene: TRBJ2-7; clone size: .; V gene: TRBV19; CDR3 protein: ASSIFGTGNSEQY
J gene: TRBJ2-7; clone size: .; V gene: TRBV7-2; CDR3 protein: ASSARASYEQY
J gene: TRBJ1-4; clone size: .; V gene: TRBV19; CDR3 protein: ASSAPGQTNEKLF
J gene: TRBJ2-6; clone size: .; V gene: TRBV3-1/TRBV3-2; CDR3 protein: ASSLYRAGANVLT
J gene: TRBJ2-2; clone size: .; V gene: TRBV3-1/TRBV3-2; CDR3 protein: ASSHFGRSTGELF
J gene: TRBJ2-7; clone size: .; V gene: TRBV4-3; CDR3 protein: ASSRDRTPGLAVYEQY
J gene: TRBJ1-5; clone size: .; V gene: TRBV30; CDR3 protein: AWSGTMVSQPQH
J gene: TRBJ1-1; clone size: .; V gene: TRBV25-1; CDR3 protein: ASSVGTASEAF
J gene: TRBJ2-7; clone size: .; V gene: TRBV5-1; CDR3 protein: ASSLWPQTYEQY
J gene: TRBJ2-7; clone size: .; V gene: TRBV7-2; CDR3 protein: ASSSRTSGSYEQY
J gene: TRBJ2-3; clone size: .; V gene: TRBV4-1; CDR3 protein: ASSTERGSSTDTQY
J gene: TRBJ1-1; clone size: .; V gene: TRBV27; CDR3 protein: ASSFGGGGTEAF
J gene: TRBJ1-2; clone size: few; V gene: TRBV2; CDR3 protein: ASSVEGLVNGYT
J gene: TRBJ1-2; clone size: .; V gene: TRBV7-3; CDR3 protein: ASSATGTGGKGYT
J gene: TRBJ2-2; clone size: few; V gene: TRBV27; CDR3 protein: ASSRDRENTGELF
J gene: TRBJ1-1; clone size: .; V gene: TRBV18; CDR3 protein: ASSPQSRDTEAF
J gene: TRBJ1-1; clone size: few; V gene: TRBV28; CDR3 protein: ASRPNEGRSTEAF
J gene: TRBJ2-7; clone size: .; V gene: TRBV27; CDR3 protein: ATRYRDRAPYEQY
J gene: TRBJ2-7; clone size: .; V gene: TRBV28; CDR3 protein: ASTSDREDTATYEQY
J gene: TRBJ1-2; clone size: .; V gene: TRBV30; CDR3 protein: AWSWRRDYGYT
J gene: TRBJ2-7; clone size: .; V gene: TRBV7-9; CDR3 protein: ASSSTWTGSHEQY
J gene: TRBJ2-7; clone size: .; V gene: TRBV27; CDR3 protein: ASSLDGTSDYEQY
J gene: TRBJ2-7; clone size: .; V gene: TRBV2; CDR3 protein: ASSESQGPWYEQY
J gene: TRBJ2-7; clone size: few; V gene: TRBV4-3; CDR3 protein: ASSQTQGAGEQY
J gene: TRBJ1-5; clone size: .; V gene: TRBV24-1; CDR3 protein: ATGGELDSQPQH
J gene: TRBJ2-7; clone size: .; V gene: TRBV27; CDR3 protein: ASSFGGPSYEQY
J gene: TRBJ1-1; clone size: few; V gene: TRBV6-6; CDR3 protein: ASSGTGGALNTEAF
J gene: TRBJ2-7; clone size: .; V gene: TRBV10-3; CDR3 protein: AISDSSGGAREQY
J gene: TRBJ2-3; clone size: .; V gene: TRBV6-2/TRBV6-3; CDR3 protein: ASSYRPMTSGRRDTQY
J gene: TRBJ2-7; clone size: few; V gene: TRBV11-2; CDR3 protein: ASSLVGGVSYEQY
J gene: TRBJ1-1; clone size: .; V gene: TRBV28; CDR3 protein: ASRMDGEGWATEAF
J gene: TRBJ2-7; clone size: .; V gene: TRBV28; CDR3 protein: ASVPHGSYEQY
J gene: TRBJ1-4; clone size: once; V gene: TRBV30; CDR3 protein: AWGTGANEKLF
J gene: TRBJ2-1; clone size: .; V gene: TRBV9; CDR3 protein: ASSPGAGGSNNEQF
J gene: TRBJ2-7; clone size: once; V gene: TRBV11-3; CDR3 protein: ASSPLAGSYEQY
J gene: TRBJ2-7; clone size: .; V gene: TRBV10-2; CDR3 protein: ASAQRTYEQY
J gene: TRBJ2-7; clone size: .; V gene: TRBV5-4; CDR3 protein: ASSFDRAEQY
J gene: TRBJ2-7; clone size: .; V gene: TRBV10-2; CDR3 protein: ASIPGQGYEQY
J gene: TRBJ2-7; clone size: .; V gene: TRBV3-1/TRBV3-2; CDR3 protein: ASRRREGSYEQY
J gene: TRBJ1-1; clone size: .; V gene: TRBV27; CDR3 protein: ASSDRQANTEAF
J gene: TRBJ2-7; clone size: .; V gene: TRBV24-1; CDR3 protein: ATSDPITGGVRSSSYEQY
J gene: TRBJ2-1; clone size: .; V gene: TRBV23-1; CDR3 protein: ASSKGLADYNEQF
J gene: TRBJ1-2; clone size: .; V gene: TRBV6-2/TRBV6-3; CDR3 protein: ASSPLMDRLYGYT